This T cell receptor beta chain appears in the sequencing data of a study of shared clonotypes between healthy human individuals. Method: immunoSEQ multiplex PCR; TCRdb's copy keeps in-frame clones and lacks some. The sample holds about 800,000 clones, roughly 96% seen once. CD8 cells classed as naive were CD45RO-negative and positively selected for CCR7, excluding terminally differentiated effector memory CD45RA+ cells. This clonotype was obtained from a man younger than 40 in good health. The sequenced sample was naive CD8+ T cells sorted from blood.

Written as DNA, the CDR3 is TGCAGCGCCCTGACAGGGGGTAACACTGAAGCTTTCTTT. Its protein is CSALTGGNTEAFF. The rearrangement uses TRBV29-1 and TRBJ1-1; 9 nucleotides align to TRBD1. This CDR3 has 13 residues. CDR1 is SQVTM, CDR2 ANQGSEA, per germline. V was clipped by 7 bases and J by 2 bases; unmatched bases: 5.